Listed below are T cell receptor beta chains from one sample, sequenced in a study of blood T cell repertoires in COVID-19. Libraries were prepared by immunoSEQ multiplex PCR; TCRdb keeps only in-frame clonotypes and omits some of them. Here the sample spans roughly 300,000 clones, around 87% being singletons. The sequencing sample was made of PBMCs or T cells enriched from blood (not recorded which). Source of these receptors: a woman under 40 who had recovered from COVID-19. The CDR3 runs from the conserved cysteine through the conserved F or W. Fields, in order: clone size, V gene, D gene, J gene, CDR3 protein, CDR3 DNA. A D gene is named only where the DNA matches it firmly. For some rows the clone size is stated as once, few or many, or as a class when expanded; others skip it.

clone_size: .; v_call: TRBV28; d_call: .; j_call: TRBJ1-2; cdr3_aa: CASSGQSPTNNYGYTF; cdr3_nt: TGTGCCAGCAGCGGACAGTCCCCTACAAATAACTATGGCTACACCTTC
clone_size: .; v_call: TRBV2; d_call: .; j_call: TRBJ2-7; cdr3_aa: CASSESLRGYEQYF; cdr3_nt: TGTGCCAGCAGTGAATCCCTCCGGGGCTACGAGCAGTACTTC
clone_size: few; v_call: TRBV2; d_call: .; j_call: TRBJ1-5; cdr3_aa: CASSELQGVGQPQHF; cdr3_nt: TGTGCCAGCAGTGAACTACAGGGTGTTGGTCAGCCCCAGCATTTT
clone_size: .; v_call: TRBV4-3; d_call: .; j_call: TRBJ1-1; cdr3_aa: CASSQMLVDHRAPNTEAFF; cdr3_nt: TGCGCCAGCAGCCAAATGTTGGTGGACCACAGGGCGCCGAACACTGAAGCTTTCTTT
clone_size: .; v_call: TRBV28; d_call: TRBD1; j_call: TRBJ1-4; cdr3_aa: CASSSDRGPTNEKLFF; cdr3_nt: TGTGCCAGCAGCTCCGACAGGGGCCCAACTAATGAAAAACTGTTTTTT
clone_size: .; v_call: TRBV30; d_call: .; j_call: TRBJ1-1; cdr3_aa: CAWSSRGFTEAFF; cdr3_nt: TGTGCCTGGAGTTCCAGGGGATTCACTGAAGCTTTCTTT
clone_size: .; v_call: TRBV14; d_call: .; j_call: TRBJ1-2; cdr3_aa: CASSREAYYGYTF; cdr3_nt: TGTGCCAGCAGCCGGGAGGCATACTATGGCTACACCTTC
clone_size: .; v_call: TRBV19; d_call: .; j_call: TRBJ1-3; cdr3_aa: CASSQGLGGNTIYF; cdr3_nt: TGTGCCAGTAGTCAAGGACTCGGGGGGAACACCATATATTTT
clone_size: .; v_call: TRBV11-1; d_call: TRBD2; j_call: TRBJ2-3; cdr3_aa: CASSPRGGTQYF; cdr3_nt: TGTGCCAGCAGCCCGCGGGGGGGTACGCAGTATTTT
clone_size: .; v_call: TRBV7-3; d_call: .; j_call: TRBJ1-1; cdr3_aa: CASSLSPGYTEAFF; cdr3_nt: TGTGCCAGCAGCTTATCTCCAGGGTACACTGAAGCTTTCTTT
clone_size: .; v_call: TRBV5-1; d_call: TRBD1; j_call: TRBJ1-2; cdr3_aa: CASSAGQGSGYTF; cdr3_nt: TGCGCCAGCAGCGCCGGACAGGGCTCTGGCTACACCTTC
clone_size: .; v_call: TRBV10-1; d_call: .; j_call: TRBJ1-6; cdr3_aa: CASRREHNSPLHF; cdr3_nt: TGCGCCAGCAGGCGGGAGCATAATTCACCCCTCCACTTT
clone_size: .; v_call: TRBV5-1; d_call: TRBD1; j_call: TRBJ1-2; cdr3_aa: CASSLGQGVQGGYTF; cdr3_nt: TGCGCCAGCAGCTTGGGACAGGGCGTCCAAGGGGGCTACACCTTC
clone_size: .; v_call: TRBV5-1; d_call: .; j_call: TRBJ1-1; cdr3_aa: CASSSHRTDTEAFF; cdr3_nt: TGCGCCAGCAGCTCACACAGGACCGACACTGAAGCTTTCTTT
clone_size: .; v_call: TRBV9; d_call: .; j_call: TRBJ1-3; cdr3_aa: CASSVAEDPGNTIYF; cdr3_nt: TGTGCCAGCAGCGTAGCTGAGGATCCTGGAAACACCATATATTTT
clone_size: .; v_call: TRBV7-9; d_call: .; j_call: TRBJ1-1; cdr3_aa: CASSPQGMRTEAFF; cdr3_nt: TGTGCCAGCAGCCCCCAGGGGATGAGGACTGAAGCTTTCTTT
clone_size: few; v_call: TRBV9; d_call: .; j_call: TRBJ1-3; cdr3_aa: CASSVGADGASLSGNTIYF; cdr3_nt: TGTGCCAGCAGCGTAGGGGCCGATGGGGCGAGCTTGTCTGGAAACACCATATATTTT
clone_size: .; v_call: TRBV4-2; d_call: .; j_call: TRBJ1-6; cdr3_aa: CASSQTTSGNSPLHF; cdr3_nt: TGTGCCAGCAGCCAAACGACCTCAGGGAATTCACCCCTCCACTTT
clone_size: .; v_call: TRBV5-1; d_call: .; j_call: TRBJ2-1; cdr3_aa: CASSPGTQGSTYNEQFF; cdr3_nt: TGCGCCAGCTCCCCCGGGACCCAGGGGAGTACCTACAATGAGCAGTTCTTC
clone_size: many; v_call: TRBV5-1; d_call: .; j_call: TRBJ1-6; cdr3_aa: CASSARPGADNSPLHF; cdr3_nt: TGCGCCAGCAGCGCCCGTCCAGGGGCGGATAATTCACCCCTCCACTTT